This T cell receptor (beta chain) was recovered during a study of shared clonotypes between healthy human individuals. The CDR3 covers 13 residues. Between the trimmed V and J ends, which lost 3 bases and 8 bases, there was a span of 10 bases. CDR1 is MNHEY and CDR2 is SMNVEV in the germline V gene (reference sequence). Assay used: immunoSEQ multiplex PCR; TCRdb lists only in-frame clones, some missing. The sample lists under 600,000 clones, approximately 79% occurring once. Sequencing was performed on PBMCs. The receptor was isolated from a woman in her thirties or forties in good health. Some clones in this sample may be carry-over from other donors' samples. The chain links TRBV27 to TRBJ2-2, with a tentative D call TRBD2 (6 bases). CDR3 sequence (DNA): TGTGCCAGCAGTTTTGGGGGAGGAGGGGAGCTGTTTTTT. Translating gives CASSFGGGGELFF.